This T cell receptor beta chain was observed in a study of T cell repertoires in cytomegalovirus infection (dated 2019 in TCRdb). Broadly, across the study: Donor HLA type was relevant to the analysis, because carriage of CMV infection together with the matching HLA type was indicated by public TCR beta signatures.

CDR1 DFQATT and CDR2 SNEGSKA were looked up in the germline V gene (reference sequence). Spanning cysteine to phenylalanine, the CDR3 consists of 14 amino acids. Of all the DNA, just the CDR3 is kept, 42 bases in frame from base 1. Trimming takes 5 bases off V and 6 bases off J; junction bases not matched to a gene: 10. The instrument given in TCRdb is Illumina HiSeq 1500. Starting from the raw public reads, TCRdb applied fastp trimming at Q25, assembled clones with MiXCR and retained in-frame beta chains. Every entry covers one CDR3 protein and lists the most common genes and DNA from its rows. The sample data list under 850,000 distinct CDR3 sequences, and roughly 35% of these were observed just once. The biggest ten clones account for around 2.8% of the sample. On this clonotype: The antigen this receptor binds is unknown. Base-call qualities are not available, and no considerably larger clone is one nucleotide away.

The research as a whole found: In both this cohort and an independent cohort of several hundred donors, the cumulative frequency of public TCR beta family members distinguished carriers of CMV infection plus the relevant HLA type. The ex vivo response was dominated by HLA-C-restricted CMV-specific TCR beta clonotypes, which also provided the single most frequent clonotype in two of eight donors.

The sample was PBMCs. The receptor comes from a human donor in good health (CMV status not recorded). Some clones in this sample may be carry-over from other donors' samples. The chain couples TRBV20-1 to TRBJ2-3, with TRBD2 identical over 8 junction bases. The DNA sequence is given as TGCAGTGCTCACAGCGGGGGCGGGGTGGATACGCAGTATTTT. This is translated as CSAHSGGGVDTQYF.